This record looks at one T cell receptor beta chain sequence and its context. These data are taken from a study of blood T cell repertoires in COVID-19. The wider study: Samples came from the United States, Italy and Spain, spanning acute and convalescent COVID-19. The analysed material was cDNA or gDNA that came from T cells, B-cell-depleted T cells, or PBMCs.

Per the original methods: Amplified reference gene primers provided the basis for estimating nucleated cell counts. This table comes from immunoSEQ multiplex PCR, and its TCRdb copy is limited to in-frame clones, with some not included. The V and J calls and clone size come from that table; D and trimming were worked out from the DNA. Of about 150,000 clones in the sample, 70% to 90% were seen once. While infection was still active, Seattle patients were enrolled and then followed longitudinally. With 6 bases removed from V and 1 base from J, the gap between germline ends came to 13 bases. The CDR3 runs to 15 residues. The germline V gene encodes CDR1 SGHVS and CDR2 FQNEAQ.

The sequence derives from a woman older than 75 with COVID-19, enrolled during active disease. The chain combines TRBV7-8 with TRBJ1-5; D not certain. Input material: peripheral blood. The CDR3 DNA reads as TGTGCCAGCAGACTGGAGGAGCTAAGCAATCAGCCCCAGCATTTT. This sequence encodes CASRLEELSNQPQHF.